This T cell receptor beta chain was identified in a study of blood T cell repertoires in COVID-19. Study details: Both acute and convalescent COVID-19 samples were obtained from the United States, Italy and Spain. T cells, B-cell-depleted T cells, or PBMCs provided the cDNA or gDNA that served as material.

Losses at the gene ends were 4 bases for V and 0 bases for J; bases not matched to a gene: 3. The CDR3 totals 15 residues. CDR1 is KGHSH and CDR2 is LQKENI in the germline V gene. In the study's own analysis: Cell counts per sample came from amplifying reference gene primers. Profiled with immunoSEQ multiplex PCR; TCRdb holds only in-frame clones, not every one. That table furnishes V, J and clone size, whereas the DNA furnished D and trimming. The sample lists roughly 190,000 clones, around 76% occurring once. The V gene is TRBV18, the J gene TRBJ1-3; 7 bases are a match to TRBD1. Specimen: peripheral blood. The clonotype was recovered from a woman in her forties or fifties with active or convalescent COVID-19. The CDR3 sequence: CASSLGTDSGNTIYF. The DNA for the CDR3 is TGTGCCAGCTCACTCGGGACAGACTCTGGAAACACCATATATTTT.